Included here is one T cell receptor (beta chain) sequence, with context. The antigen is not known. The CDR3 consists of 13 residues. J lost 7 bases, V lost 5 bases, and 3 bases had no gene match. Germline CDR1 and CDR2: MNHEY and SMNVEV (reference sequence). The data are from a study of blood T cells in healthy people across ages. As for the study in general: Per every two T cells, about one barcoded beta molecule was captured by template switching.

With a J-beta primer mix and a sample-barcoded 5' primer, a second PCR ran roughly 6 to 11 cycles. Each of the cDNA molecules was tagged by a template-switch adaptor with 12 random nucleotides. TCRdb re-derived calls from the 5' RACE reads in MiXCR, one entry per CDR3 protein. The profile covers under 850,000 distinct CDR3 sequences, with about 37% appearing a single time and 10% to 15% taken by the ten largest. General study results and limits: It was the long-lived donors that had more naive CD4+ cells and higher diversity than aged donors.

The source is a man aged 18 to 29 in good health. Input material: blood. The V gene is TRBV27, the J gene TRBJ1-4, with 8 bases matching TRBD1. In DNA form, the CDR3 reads TGTGCCAGCAGTGCCGGGACAGGTGAAAAACTGTTTTTT. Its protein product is CASSAGTGEKLFF.